The following is a T cell receptor (beta chain) sequence with its context. This record belongs to a study of blood T cell repertoires in COVID-19. Study details: Acute and convalescent COVID-19 samples came from the United States, Italy and Spain. In each case, the material was cDNA or gDNA derived from T cells, B-cell-depleted T cells, or PBMCs.

Germline assignment: CDR1 MNHNS and CDR2 SASEGT. The CDR3 length is 14 residues. V was trimmed by 3 bases and J by 6 bases, leaving 15 bases between them. Original processing methods: Amplification of reference gene primers was used by the study to estimate nucleated cell counts. The repertoire was sequenced with immunoSEQ multiplex PCR; TCRdb's copy has only in-frame clones and lacks some. That table furnishes V, J and clone size, whereas the DNA furnished D and trimming. The sample has 65,000 to 70,000 clones; over 80% are singletons. The source of this sequence is a man aged 50-60 years with active COVID-19. V gene TRBV6-1 combines with J gene TRBJ2-7, with TRBD1 as a possible D gene (6 bases). Material: peripheral blood. CDR3 residues: CASSDRGLDGEQYF. In nucleotides, the CDR3 is TGTGCCAGCAGTGACAGGGGATTAGACGGCGAGCAGTACTTC.